A single sample is the source of the 11 T cell receptor beta chains below, sequenced in a study of shared clonotypes between healthy human individuals. Clones were read by immunoSEQ multiplex PCR, and TCRdb kept only the in-frame ones, dropping some. The profile covers about 2.1 million clones, with about 94% appearing a single time and around 1.7% taken by the ten largest. CD45RO-negative, CCR7-selected cells formed the naive CD8 fraction, which excluded terminally differentiated effector memory CD45RA+ cells. The source material was naive CD8+ T cells from PBMCs. These TCRs come from a man between 18 and 35 years old in good health. Some clones in this sample may be carry-over from other donors' samples.

The CDR3 loop reads CATSLRTGNTGELFF. The CDR3 DNA reads TGTGCCACCAGCTTACGGACAGGAAACACCGGGGAGCTGTTTTTT. The gene calls are TRBV15 and TRBJ2-2; TRBD1 aligns across 7 bases. Per the germline V gene, CDR1 is LNHNV and CDR2 is YYDKDF (reference sequence). The CDR3 has 15 amino acids. The V segment lost 5 bases and the J segment 2 bases; nucleotides outside the gene matches: 5.

The V call is TRBV6-5, the J call TRBJ2-1; D is uncertain. Germline V gene data show CDR1 as MNHEY and CDR2 as SVGAGI. The CDR3 totals 15 residues. Trimming took 0 bases from V and 3 from J, leaving 9 bases between them. In DNA form, the CDR3 reads TGTGCCAGCAGTTACTCGACTCGCCTCTACAATGAGCAGTTCTTC. Translating gives CASSYSTRLYNEQFF.

V gene TRBV27 combines with J gene TRBJ2-1, with no clear D. The CDR3 runs to 16 residues. CDR1 is MNHEY and CDR2 is SMNVEV in the germline V gene (reference sequence). V was shortened by 3 bases and J by 8 bases, with 20 bases between the two germline ends. For the CDR3, the DNA is TGTGCCAGCAGTTTCTCCGTAGGGAAGATTGGCTATGAGCAGTTCTTC. Encoded protein: CASSFSVGKIGYEQFF.

The chain recombines TRBV27 with TRBJ1-4; D is ambiguous. Germline CDR1 is MNHEY and CDR2 is SMNVEV (reference sequence). Deletions cut 6 bases from V and 7 bases from J, with 15 bases between. This CDR3 region has 14 residues. CDR3 sequence reads: CASRSDMWSEKLFF. DNA of the CDR3: TGTGCCAGCAGATCCGACATGTGGAGTGAAAAACTGTTTTTT.

This chain joins TRBV6-1 and TRBJ2-3; either TRBD1 or TRBD2 may supply D (6 bases each). The V and J ends lost 10 bases and 1 base respectively, with 12 bases between them. This CDR3 has 13 amino acids. Per the germline V gene, CDR1 is MNHNS and CDR2 is SASEGT. CDR3 sequence (DNA): TGTGCCACCCGGGGGCCCCGCACAGATACGCAGTATTTT. Encoded protein: CATRGPRTDTQYF.

V gene TRBV19 combines with J gene TRBJ2-3, with 8 bases aligning to TRBD2. The CDR3 loop spans 15 amino acids. Germline V gene sequence: CDR1 LNHDA, CDR2 SQIVND (reference sequence). Unmatched junction bases numbered 10, after V lost 6 bases and J lost 5 bases. The CDR3 bases are TGTGCCAGTAGGAAAGCGGGAGAAGGATTAGATACGCAGTATTTT. Translation gives CASRKAGEGLDTQYF.

The V gene is TRBV11-3, the J gene TRBJ2-7; possibly TRBD1 or TRBD2 for D (5 bases each). CDR3 length equals 14 residues. V was trimmed by 4 bases and J by 5 bases, leaving 15 bases between them. Germline V gene lookup returns CDR1 SGHNT and CDR2 YENEEA. The CDR3 spells CASSSIRDPNEQYF. Written as DNA, the CDR3 is TGTGCCAGCAGCTCCATCCGGGACCCCAACGAGCAGTACTTC.

The chain links TRBV9 to TRBJ2-7; 10 bases map to TRBD1. Germline CDR1 reads SGDLS; CDR2 reads YYNGEE. Trimming at V came to 4 bases and at J to 3 bases, leaving 4 bases not matched to a gene. The CDR3 is 14 residues long. Here the CDR3 DNA reads TGTGCCAGCAGCCTGACAGGGGGCAACTACGAGCAGTACTTC. This sequence encodes CASSLTGGNYEQYF.

The chain uses TRBV28 and TRBJ2-7; D may be TRBD1 (6 bases). From germline, CDR1 is MDHEN and CDR2 SYDVKM. This CDR3 has 13 residues. V was trimmed by 3 bases and J by 3 bases, leaving 9 bases between them. CDR3 region: CASSFEGVYEQYF. CDR3 coding DNA: TGTGCCAGCAGTTTTGAGGGGGTCTACGAGCAGTACTTC.

The rearrangement uses TRBV28 and TRBJ1-5; no clear D gene. The germline gives CDR1 MDHEN, CDR2 SYDVKM. The CDR3 is made up of 13 amino acids. The V end was cut by 3 bases, the J end by 6 bases, with 9 bases between. In DNA form, the CDR3 reads TGTGCCAGCAGTTTGTTGGAGCGTCAGCCCCAGCATTTT. Translating gives CASSLLERQPQHF.

Comment on this clone: Other DNA sequences of this sample code for an identical CDR3. V and J are TRBV7-2 and TRBJ2-1; TRBD2 aligns across 14 bases. The V and J ends lost 5 bases and 9 bases, in that order; junction bases with no gene match: 6. The germline CDR1 and CDR2 sequences are SGHTA and FQGNSA. This CDR3 region has 15 residues. The CDR3 nucleotides are TGTGCCAGCAGCCTGGGACTAGCGGGAGCAGGTGAGCAGTTCTTC. This gives the protein CASSLGLAGAGEQFF.